This TCR beta chain was sequenced for a study of OX40 agonist ivuxolimab in advanced cancers. Study overall: There were three patients with partial responses, one having hepatocellular carcinoma and two cutaneous melanoma. Study-level points and caveats: Dosing at 0.1 to 3.0 mg/kg was accompanied by clonal expansion of CD4+ and CD8+ blood T cells by week 6.

Germline V gives CDR1 SGHRS, CDR2 YFSETQ. The CDR3 sequence is 15 residues long. Trimming took 4 bases from V and 4 from J; bases not matched to a gene: 3. A remark on this clone: Its specificity is unknown.

TCRdb keeps only in-frame clones here, not all; method: immunoSEQ multiplex PCR. The sample contains some 100,000 clones, 75% to 95% of which appear only once. The rearrangement links TRBV5-1 to TRBJ2-2, with TRBD2 matching over 11 bases. The specimen comprised CD4+ or CD8+ T cells sorted from blood, sampled in a trial of the OX40 agonist ivuxolimab. The receptor comes from an adult with an advanced solid tumor such as melanoma, head and neck, liver or kidney cancer. This chain's CDR3 is CASSLSGRGTGELFF. Written as DNA, the CDR3 is TGCGCCAGCAGCCTTAGCGGGAGGGGCACCGGGGAGCTGTTTTTT.